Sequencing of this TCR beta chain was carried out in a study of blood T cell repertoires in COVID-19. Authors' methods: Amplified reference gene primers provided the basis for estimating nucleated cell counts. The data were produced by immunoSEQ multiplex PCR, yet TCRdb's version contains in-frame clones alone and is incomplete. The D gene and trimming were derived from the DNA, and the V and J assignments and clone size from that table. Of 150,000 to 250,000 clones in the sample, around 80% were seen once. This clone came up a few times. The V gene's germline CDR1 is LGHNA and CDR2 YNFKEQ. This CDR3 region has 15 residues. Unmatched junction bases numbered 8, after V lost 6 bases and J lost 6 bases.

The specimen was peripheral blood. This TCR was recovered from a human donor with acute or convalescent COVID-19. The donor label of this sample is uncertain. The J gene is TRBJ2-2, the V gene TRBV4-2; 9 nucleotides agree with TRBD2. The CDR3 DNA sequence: TGTGCCAGCAGGATACTAGCGGGCCTTCCCGGGGAGCTGTTTTTT. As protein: CASRILAGLPGELFF.